This entry is about one T cell receptor (beta chain). Its cognate antigen is unknown. This entry belongs to a study of cytomegalovirus exposure and HLA in healthy donors. This CDR3 has 13 amino acids. Losses at the gene ends were 4 bases for V and 12 bases for J; bases not matched to a gene: 8. Germline V lookup: CDR1 MNHEY, CDR2 SVGAGI. Findings of the study overall: Apparent HLA restriction characterized most CMV-associated TCR beta chains in a later analysis. The study put under 200 TCR beta chains on its list as cytomegalovirus-associated.

Primers included in the PCR were 60 Vbeta and 13 Jbeta primers. Generated by immunoSEQ multiplex PCR, the TCRdb table keeps only in-frame clones and is missing some. The sample contains about 190,000 clones, 84% of which appear only once. This clonotype was sampled from a woman between 45 and 60 years old in good health and CMV-seropositive. This chain connects TRBV6-5 to TRBJ1-1, with TRBD1 matching 10 bases. Sample: PBMCs. The CDR3 sequence: CASSLGDRGHSFF. CDR3 in DNA: TGTGCCAGCAGTTTGGGAGACAGGGGGCATTCTTTCTTT.